Shown below are 5 T cell receptor beta chains from a single sample sequenced in a study of control samples from healthy donors and cancer patients. Produced via immunoSEQ multiplex PCR; TCRdb's table is partial and in-frame only. The sample contains about 75,000 clones, around 95% of which appear only once. The specimen sequenced was blood. Source of these receptors: a woman aged 35 to 49 in good health.

The V and J genes are TRBV18 and TRBJ2-7; 9 positions match TRBD2. In germline, CDR1 is KGHSH, CDR2 LQKENI. This CDR3 contains 13 residues. The J segment lost 4 bases and the V segment lost 3 bases, leaving 1 base of the junction unmatched. As DNA, the CDR3 is TGTGCCAGCTCACCGGGACTAGCTTACGAGCAGTACTTC. The encoded protein is CASSPGLAYEQYF.

The rearrangement joins TRBV6-2 or TRBV6-3 to TRBJ2-3, with TRBD2 as a possible D gene (5 bases). The CDR3 extends over 16 amino acids. The germline V and J ends were trimmed by 0 bases and 3 bases, with 13 bases remaining between them. Per the germline V gene, CDR1 is MNHEY and CDR2 is SVGEGT. In DNA form, the CDR3 reads TGTGCCAGCAGTTACTCGCTAGCCGTGGGGACAGATACGCAGTATTTT. Protein sequence: CASSYSLAVGTDTQYF.

The gene calls are TRBV5-1 and TRBJ1-2, with 7 bases identical to TRBD1. J was trimmed by 6 bases and V by 4 bases; bases with no gene match: 3. The germline gives CDR1 SGHRS, CDR2 YFSETQ. The CDR3 is made up of 12 amino acids. The CDR3 spells CASSGGQDGYTF. The CDR3 nucleotides read TGCGCCAGCAGCGGAGGACAGGATGGCTACACCTTC.

V and J are TRBV6-2 or TRBV6-3 and TRBJ2-3; no clear D. CDR3 length: 16 residues. Germline CDR1 is MNHEY and CDR2 is SVGEGT. V shed 5 bases and J shed 2 bases, with 17 bases lying between them. The CDR3, as DNA: TGTGCCAGCAGTCCCCCCCTTGAGCGTTACACAGATACGCAGTATTTT. Residues: CASSPPLERYTDTQYF.

This clone is a singleton in its sample. The chain's CDR3 is CASIPGGSGNTIYF. CDR3 nucleotide sequence: TGTGCCAGCATCCCCGGGGGCTCTGGAAACACCATATATTTT. The chain couples TRBV28 to TRBJ1-3; weak D call: TRBD1 (5 bases). Trimming left V 7 bases short and J 0 bases short, with 10 bases between. The CDR3 length is 14 residues. Per the germline V gene, CDR1 is MDHEN and CDR2 is SYDVKM.